This is a list of T cell receptor beta chains from one sample in a study of T cell changes during pregnancy in multiple sclerosis. Sequenced by immunoSEQ multiplex PCR; TCRdb stores in-frame clones only, minus some. The sample yields some 36,000 clones, about nine tenths seen once. This material consisted of peripheral blood, taken in the second trimester of pregnancy. The source is a female donor in good health, enrolled as a control in a pregnancy study. The CDR3 runs from the conserved cysteine through the conserved F or W. A D gene is named only where the DNA matches it firmly. Expanded clones get a size class; other rows say once, few or many, or leave the size out.

d_gene: TRBD1
v_gene: TRBV5-1
j_gene: TRBJ1-3
abundance: -
CDR3nt: TGCGCCAGCAGCTTGGGACAGGGTGGAAACACCATATATTTT
CDR3aa: CASSLGQGGNTIYF

d_gene: -
v_gene: TRBV5-6
j_gene: TRBJ1-1
abundance: -
CDR3nt: TGTGCCAGCAGCCCAGGGACTGCTTGGAGTGAAGCTTTCTTT
CDR3aa: CASSPGTAWSEAFF

d_gene: TRBD1
v_gene: TRBV13
j_gene: TRBJ2-3
abundance: -
CDR3nt: TGTGCCAGCAGCCCCAGGACAGGGACGAACACAGATACGCAGTATTTT
CDR3aa: CASSPRTGTNTDTQYF

d_gene: TRBD2
v_gene: TRBV5-1
j_gene: TRBJ2-1
abundance: -
CDR3nt: TGCGCCAGCAGCTTAAGTCTAGCGGGGGCCCTCAATGAGCAGTTCTTC
CDR3aa: CASSLSLAGALNEQFF

d_gene: -
v_gene: TRBV15
j_gene: TRBJ1-5
abundance: -
CDR3nt: TGTGCCACCAGCCGAGGTGTCGGGGATCAGCCCCAGCATTTT
CDR3aa: CATSRGVGDQPQHF

d_gene: TRBD1
v_gene: TRBV4-3
j_gene: TRBJ2-1
abundance: -
CDR3nt: TGCGCCAGCAGCCCGGACAGGGGGTTCGACAATGAGCAGTTCTTC
CDR3aa: CASSPDRGFDNEQFF

d_gene: TRBD2
v_gene: TRBV28
j_gene: TRBJ2-3
abundance: -
CDR3nt: TGTGCCAGCAGTTTACCCCTCCAGCGGGAGTTACCGTTGCTCACAGATACGCAGTATTTT
CDR3aa: CASSLPLQRELPLLTDTQYF

d_gene: -
v_gene: TRBV6-6
j_gene: TRBJ2-1
abundance: -
CDR3nt: TGTGCCAGCAGGGCGGTGGGGCTTTTCTATGAGCAGTTCTTC
CDR3aa: CASRAVGLFYEQFF

d_gene: -
v_gene: TRBV4-1
j_gene: TRBJ2-1
abundance: -
CDR3nt: TGCGCCAGCAGCCATCCCCGATTAGTGCGCTCCTACAATGAGCAGTTCTTC
CDR3aa: CASSHPRLVRSYNEQFF

d_gene: -
v_gene: TRBV30
j_gene: TRBJ2-7
abundance: -
CDR3nt: TGTGCCTGGAGGGGGACTTACTACGAGCAGTACTTC
CDR3aa: CAWRGTYYEQYF

d_gene: -
v_gene: TRBV5-1
j_gene: TRBJ2-2
abundance: once
CDR3nt: TGCGCCAGCAGCTTGACTAGTTCCGGGGAGCTGTTTTTT
CDR3aa: CASSLTSSGELFF

d_gene: TRBD1
v_gene: TRBV5-1
j_gene: TRBJ1-1
abundance: -
CDR3nt: TGCGCCAGCAGTCGGATGGGGACAGGGAACACTGAAGCTTTCTTT
CDR3aa: CASSRMGTGNTEAFF

d_gene: TRBD1
v_gene: TRBV2
j_gene: TRBJ1-5
abundance: -
CDR3nt: TGTGCCAGCAGAATGACCAGTGGGACAGGGGTTAAGAATCAGCCCCAGCATTTT
CDR3aa: CASRMTSGTGVKNQPQHF

d_gene: TRBD2
v_gene: TRBV7-2
j_gene: TRBJ2-2
abundance: -
CDR3nt: TGTGCCAGCAGCGCCGGGACTAGCGGTCACACCGGGGAGCTGTTTTTT
CDR3aa: CASSAGTSGHTGELFF

d_gene: -
v_gene: TRBV18
j_gene: TRBJ2-6
abundance: -
CDR3nt: TGTGCCAGCTCACCACCGAAGGGACACACCTCTGGGGCCAACGTCCTGACTTTC
CDR3aa: CASSPPKGHTSGANVLTF

d_gene: TRBD1
v_gene: TRBV18
j_gene: TRBJ1-1
abundance: -
CDR3nt: TGTGCCAGCTCAGGGGACAGGGGGATCATGAACACTGAAGCTTTCTTT
CDR3aa: CASSGDRGIMNTEAFF

d_gene: -
v_gene: TRBV19
j_gene: TRBJ1-1
abundance: few
CDR3nt: TGTGCCAGTAGTCCCTTAGGACAGAGTGGAACTGAAGCTTTCTTT
CDR3aa: CASSPLGQSGTEAFF

d_gene: -
v_gene: TRBV9
j_gene: TRBJ1-1
abundance: -
CDR3nt: TGTGCCAGCAGTGTGAGCGTTATGAGCACTGAAGCTTTCTTT
CDR3aa: CASSVSVMSTEAFF

d_gene: TRBD1
v_gene: TRBV6-5
j_gene: TRBJ2-7
abundance: once
CDR3nt: TGTGCCAGCAGCCAAGGACAGGGAAGGTTCGACGAGCAGTACTTC
CDR3aa: CASSQGQGRFDEQYF

d_gene: TRBD2
v_gene: TRBV10-3
j_gene: TRBJ2-1
abundance: once
CDR3nt: TGTGCCATCAGTGAGTCGCGGTCGAAGCGGGGGGCAAACAATGAGCAGTTCTTC
CDR3aa: CAISESRSKRGANNEQFF

d_gene: -
v_gene: TRBV7-3
j_gene: TRBJ1-2
abundance: -
CDR3nt: TGTGCCAGCAGCTTTGGACCCAACCAGGCCGGAGGAAGAGGCTACACCTTC
CDR3aa: CASSFGPNQAGGRGYTF

d_gene: TRBD1
v_gene: TRBV5-1
j_gene: TRBJ1-1
abundance: few
CDR3nt: TGCGCCAGCAGCTTACGCCCGGGACAGGACACTGAAGCTTTCTTT
CDR3aa: CASSLRPGQDTEAFF

d_gene: TRBD2
v_gene: TRBV9
j_gene: TRBJ2-1
abundance: -
CDR3nt: TGTGCCAGCAGCTTCTGGGACCAGCGGGATGTAAGGAATGAGCAGTTCTTC
CDR3aa: CASSFWDQRDVRNEQFF

d_gene: -
v_gene: TRBV28
j_gene: TRBJ1-1
abundance: few
CDR3nt: TGTGCCAGCAGTTCGAGTTGGGGAGCGAACACTGAAGCTTTCTTT
CDR3aa: CASSSSWGANTEAFF

d_gene: TRBD2
v_gene: TRBV7-8
j_gene: TRBJ2-3
abundance: -
CDR3nt: TGTGCCAGCAGCTTACGGACTAGCGGGGGCACAGATACGCAGTATTTT
CDR3aa: CASSLRTSGGTDTQYF

d_gene: -
v_gene: TRBV5-1
j_gene: TRBJ1-4
abundance: -
CDR3nt: TGCGCCAGCAGCTTGGGAACAGGGAGGGGTGAAAAACTGTTTTTT
CDR3aa: CASSLGTGRGEKLFF

d_gene: TRBD1
v_gene: TRBV6-6
j_gene: TRBJ1-4
abundance: -
CDR3nt: TGTGCCACCAGAGAGGGGGCGGAGGCTGAAAAACTGTTTTTT
CDR3aa: CATREGAEAEKLFF

d_gene: -
v_gene: TRBV11-2
j_gene: TRBJ2-3
abundance: -
CDR3nt: TGTGCCAGCAGCTTAGCGGGGACGCAGTATTTT
CDR3aa: CASSLAGTQYF

d_gene: -
v_gene: TRBV9
j_gene: TRBJ1-4
abundance: -
CDR3nt: TGTGCCAGCAGCGTAGAAGGACAGAGCAATGAAAAACTGTTTTTT
CDR3aa: CASSVEGQSNEKLFF

d_gene: TRBD1
v_gene: TRBV18
j_gene: TRBJ2-7
abundance: once
CDR3nt: TGTGCCAGCTCACCAGACAGGGCTCTTACCTACGAGCAGTACTTC
CDR3aa: CASSPDRALTYEQYF

d_gene: TRBD1
v_gene: TRBV28
j_gene: TRBJ1-5
abundance: -
CDR3nt: TGTGCCAGCCGACAGGGAGGCGGCAATCAGCCCCAGCATTTT
CDR3aa: CASRQGGGNQPQHF

d_gene: -
v_gene: TRBV19
j_gene: TRBJ1-5
abundance: -
CDR3nt: TGTGCCAGTAGTATCCGGGTCCAGGGAGGCCTGGGCAATCAGCCCCAGCATTTT
CDR3aa: CASSIRVQGGLGNQPQHF

d_gene: -
v_gene: TRBV28
j_gene: TRBJ2-3
abundance: -
CDR3nt: TGTGCCAGCAGTCCCGACGGGACTCGGACGCAGTATTTT
CDR3aa: CASSPDGTRTQYF

d_gene: TRBD2
v_gene: TRBV7-8
j_gene: TRBJ2-1
abundance: -
CDR3nt: TGTGCCAGCAGCCCCCGGGGAGGGTCCTACAATGAGCAGTTCTTC
CDR3aa: CASSPRGGSYNEQFF

d_gene: TRBD1
v_gene: TRBV30
j_gene: TRBJ1-2
abundance: -
CDR3nt: TGTGCCTGGAGTGTACAGGGGATCTATGGCTACACCTTC
CDR3aa: CAWSVQGIYGYTF

d_gene: -
v_gene: TRBV9
j_gene: TRBJ2-3
abundance: once
CDR3nt: TGTGCCAGCAGCGTAGAAAGGGGGATAACAGATACGCAGTATTTT
CDR3aa: CASSVERGITDTQYF

d_gene: TRBD1
v_gene: TRBV28
j_gene: TRBJ1-5
abundance: -
CDR3nt: TGTGCCAGCAGCAATGGACAGGATGTCTCAAGAGGGCCCCAGCATTTT
CDR3aa: CASSNGQDVSRGPQHF

d_gene: -
v_gene: TRBV14
j_gene: TRBJ2-3
abundance: -
CDR3nt: TGTGCCAGCAGCCACGCAGATACGCAGTATTTT
CDR3aa: CASSHADTQYF

d_gene: -
v_gene: TRBV29-1
j_gene: TRBJ1-1
abundance: -
CDR3nt: TGCAGCGTGGGGGGGGGTGGAAATATGAACACTGAAGCTTTCTTT
CDR3aa: CSVGGGGNMNTEAFF

d_gene: TRBD1
v_gene: TRBV4-3
j_gene: TRBJ2-1
abundance: -
CDR3nt: TGCGCCAGCAGCCAAGATTGGACAGGTTCACCGAACAATGAGCAGTTCTTC
CDR3aa: CASSQDWTGSPNNEQFF

d_gene: TRBD1
v_gene: TRBV6-1
j_gene: TRBJ1-4
abundance: -
CDR3nt: TGTGCCAGCAGTGTACAGGTGGGACAGTATGAAAAACTGTTTTTT
CDR3aa: CASSVQVGQYEKLFF

d_gene: TRBD1
v_gene: TRBV5-5
j_gene: TRBJ1-1
abundance: -
CDR3nt: TGTGCCAGCAGCCTCGACAGGGGTTTTCAAGCTTTCTTT
CDR3aa: CASSLDRGFQAFF